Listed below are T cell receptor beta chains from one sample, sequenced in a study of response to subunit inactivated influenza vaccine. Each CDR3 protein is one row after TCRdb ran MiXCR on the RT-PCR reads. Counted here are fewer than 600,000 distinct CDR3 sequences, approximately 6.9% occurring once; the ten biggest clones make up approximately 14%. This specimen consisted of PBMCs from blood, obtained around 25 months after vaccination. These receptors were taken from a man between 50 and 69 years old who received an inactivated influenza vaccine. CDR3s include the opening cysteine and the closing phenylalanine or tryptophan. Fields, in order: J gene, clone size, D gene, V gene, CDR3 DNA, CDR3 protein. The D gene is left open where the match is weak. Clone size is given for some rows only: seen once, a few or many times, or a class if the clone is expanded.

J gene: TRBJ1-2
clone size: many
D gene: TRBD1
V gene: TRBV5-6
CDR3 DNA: TGTGCCAGCAGCCCATGGGACAGGCCGAGATATGGCTACACCTTC
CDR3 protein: CASSPWDRPRYGYTF

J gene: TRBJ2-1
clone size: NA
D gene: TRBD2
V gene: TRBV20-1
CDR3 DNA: TGCAGTGCCGAGGTAGCGGGAGATGTGGTCTCTTACAATGAGCAGTTCTTC
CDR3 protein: CSAEVAGDVVSYNEQFF

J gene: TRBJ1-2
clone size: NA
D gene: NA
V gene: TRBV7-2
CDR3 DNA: TGTGCCAGCAGCTTAGTAGGTCCGTTGAACTATGGCTACACCTTC
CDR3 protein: CASSLVGPLNYGYTF

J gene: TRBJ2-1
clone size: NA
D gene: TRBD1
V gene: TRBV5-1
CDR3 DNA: TGCGCCAGCAGCCCCGGGACAGGGGGTTCCAATGAGCAGTTCTTC
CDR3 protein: CASSPGTGGSNEQFF

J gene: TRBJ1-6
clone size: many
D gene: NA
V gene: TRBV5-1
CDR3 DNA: TGCGCCAGCAGTACTCGGTCGGGAGATAATTCACCCCTCCACTTT
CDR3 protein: CASSTRSGDNSPLHF

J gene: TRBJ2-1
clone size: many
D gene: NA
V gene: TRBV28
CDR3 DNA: TGTGCCAGCAGCTACGCGGGGACAGCCTCCTACAATGAGCAGTTCTTC
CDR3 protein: CASSYAGTASYNEQFF

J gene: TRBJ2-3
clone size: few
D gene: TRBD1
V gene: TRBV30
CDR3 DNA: TGTGCCTGGAGTGTACCGGGCAGGGGGCATACGCAGTATTTT
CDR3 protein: CAWSVPGRGHTQYF

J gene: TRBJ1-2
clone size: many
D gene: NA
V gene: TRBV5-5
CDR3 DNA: TGTGCCAGCAGCTTGGTGCAGGCGAACGCTGGCTACACCTTC
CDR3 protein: CASSLVQANAGYTF

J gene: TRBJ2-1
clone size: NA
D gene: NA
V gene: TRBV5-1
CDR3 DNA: TGCGCCAGCAGCGAGCAGGGGTCGGTGAGGGACAATGAGCAGTTCTTC
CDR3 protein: CASSEQGSVRDNEQFF

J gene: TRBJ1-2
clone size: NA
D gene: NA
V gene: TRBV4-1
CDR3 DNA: TGCGCCAGCAGCCAAGTGATGGGGGAAAACTATGGCTACACCTTC
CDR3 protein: CASSQVMGENYGYTF

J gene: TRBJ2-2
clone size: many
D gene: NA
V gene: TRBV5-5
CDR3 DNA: TGTGCCAGCAGCTTGGCCCCGCACCCGAGCACCGGGGAGCTGTTTTTT
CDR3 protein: CASSLAPHPSTGELFF

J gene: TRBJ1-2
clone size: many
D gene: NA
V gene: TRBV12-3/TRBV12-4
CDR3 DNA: TGTGCCAGCAGTCCGCAGGTTTCGAACTATGGCTACACCTTC
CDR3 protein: CASSPQVSNYGYTF

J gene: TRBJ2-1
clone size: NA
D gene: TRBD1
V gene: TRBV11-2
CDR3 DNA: TGTGCCAGCAGCGAAGACAGGGGCATTCCATTCTTC
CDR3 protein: CASSEDRGIPFF

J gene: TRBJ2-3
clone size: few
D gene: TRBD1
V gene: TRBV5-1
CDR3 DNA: TGCGCCAGCAGCCCAGGGACAGGGCTAGATACGCAGTATTTT
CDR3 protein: CASSPGTGLDTQYF

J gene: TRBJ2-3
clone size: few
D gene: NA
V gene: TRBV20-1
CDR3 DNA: TGCAGTGCTAGTCTAGCAGTAGGGAGCACAGATACGCAGTATTTT
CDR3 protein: CSASLAVGSTDTQYF

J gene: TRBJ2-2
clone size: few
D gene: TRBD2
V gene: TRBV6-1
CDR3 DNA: TGTGCCAGCATATTAGGAGCGGGAGTCCCCGGGGAGCTGTTTTTT
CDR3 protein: CASILGAGVPGELFF

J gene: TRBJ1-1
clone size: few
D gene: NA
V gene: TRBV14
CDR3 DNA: TGTGCCAGCAGCCAAGCGGTCTCGAACACTGAAGCTTTCTTT
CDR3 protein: CASSQAVSNTEAFF

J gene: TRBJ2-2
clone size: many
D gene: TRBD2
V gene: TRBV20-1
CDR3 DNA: TGCAGTGCAGTAGCGGGAGGGAACACCGGGGAGCTGTTTTTT
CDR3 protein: CSAVAGGNTGELFF

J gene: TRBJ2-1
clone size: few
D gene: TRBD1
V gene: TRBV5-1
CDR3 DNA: TGCGCCAGCAGCTTTAATCCGGGACAGGTTTACAATGAGCAGTTCTTC
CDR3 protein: CASSFNPGQVYNEQFF

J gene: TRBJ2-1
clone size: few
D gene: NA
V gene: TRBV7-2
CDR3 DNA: TGTGCCAGCAGCTTGCTCCCTAGCTTGAGCTCCTACAATGAGCAGTTCTTC
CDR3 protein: CASSLLPSLSSYNEQFF

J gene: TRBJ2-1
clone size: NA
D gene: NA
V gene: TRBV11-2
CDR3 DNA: TGTGCCAGCAGCTTCCCCCGGGCAGGGCCGGATCGACACTCCTACAATGAGCAGTTCTTC
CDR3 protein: CASSFPRAGPDRHSYNEQFF

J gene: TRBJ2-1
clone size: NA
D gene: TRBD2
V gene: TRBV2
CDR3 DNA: TGTGCCACCCGCCGGGTCGGGAGGGCCTACAATGAGCAGTTCTTC
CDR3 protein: CATRRVGRAYNEQFF

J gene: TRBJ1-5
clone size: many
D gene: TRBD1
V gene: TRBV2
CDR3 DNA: TGTGCCAGCCGGGGACAGGGGAATCAGCCCCAGCATTTT
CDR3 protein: CASRGQGNQPQHF

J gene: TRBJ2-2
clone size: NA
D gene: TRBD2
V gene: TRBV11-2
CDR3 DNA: TGTGCCAGCAGCCTAGACGGGACTAGCGGTCTACTCGGGGAGCTGTTTTTT
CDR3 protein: CASSLDGTSGLLGELFF

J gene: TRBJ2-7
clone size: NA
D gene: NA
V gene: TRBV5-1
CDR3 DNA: TGCGCCAGCAGCCGGGACAATCAATACGAGCAGTACTTC
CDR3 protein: CASSRDNQYEQYF

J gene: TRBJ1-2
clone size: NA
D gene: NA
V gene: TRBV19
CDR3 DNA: TGTGCCAGTAGTACGGACCGGGCAGGCCCTGGCTACACCTTC
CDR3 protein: CASSTDRAGPGYTF

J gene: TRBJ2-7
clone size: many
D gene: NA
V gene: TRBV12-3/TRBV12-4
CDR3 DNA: TGTGCCAGCACCCTACTGGGATTCGGAAACGGGGAGCAGTACTTC
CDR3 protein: CASTLLGFGNGEQYF

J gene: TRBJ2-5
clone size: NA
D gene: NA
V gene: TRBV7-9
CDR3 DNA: TGTGCCAGCAGCTTAAGTCAGGGCCAAGAGACCCAGTACTTC
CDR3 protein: CASSLSQGQETQYF

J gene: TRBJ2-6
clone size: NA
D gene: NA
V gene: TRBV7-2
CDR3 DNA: TGTGCCAGCAGCTTAGGGGGTTTCTCTGGGGCCAACGTCCTGACTTTC
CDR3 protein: CASSLGGFSGANVLTF

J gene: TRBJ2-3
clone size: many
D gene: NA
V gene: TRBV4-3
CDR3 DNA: TGCGCCAGCAGCCAAAGGGGGAATACGCAGTATTTT
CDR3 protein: CASSQRGNTQYF

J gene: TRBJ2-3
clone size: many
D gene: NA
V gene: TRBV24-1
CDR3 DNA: TGTGCCACCAGTGACCCCACAGATACGCAGTATTTT
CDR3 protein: CATSDPTDTQYF

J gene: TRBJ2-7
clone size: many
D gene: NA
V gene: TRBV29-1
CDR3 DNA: TGCAGCGTTGACGAGGGCAGCTACGAGCAGTACTTC
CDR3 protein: CSVDEGSYEQYF

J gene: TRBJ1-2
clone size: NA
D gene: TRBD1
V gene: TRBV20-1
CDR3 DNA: TGCAGTGCTACCCCCAGACAGGGAAGCGGAGTTTCCTATGGCTACACCTTC
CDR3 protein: CSATPRQGSGVSYGYTF

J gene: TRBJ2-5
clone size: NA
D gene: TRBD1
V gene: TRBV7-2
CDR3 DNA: TGTGCCAGCAGACCCGGGACAGCTTCGACCCAGTACTTC
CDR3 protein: CASRPGTASTQYF

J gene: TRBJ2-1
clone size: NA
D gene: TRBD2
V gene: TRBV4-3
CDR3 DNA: TGCGCCAGCAGTGAATATAGCGGGAGGGCCGATGAGCAGTTCTTC
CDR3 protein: CASSEYSGRADEQFF

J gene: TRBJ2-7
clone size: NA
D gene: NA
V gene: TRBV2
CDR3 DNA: TGTGCCAGCAGTGTTTCAGCCTACGAGCAGTACTTC
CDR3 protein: CASSVSAYEQYF

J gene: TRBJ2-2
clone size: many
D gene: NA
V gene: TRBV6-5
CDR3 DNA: TGTGCCAGCAGTTACTCGACAGTAGGCGGGGAGCTGTTTTTT
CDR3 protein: CASSYSTVGGELFF

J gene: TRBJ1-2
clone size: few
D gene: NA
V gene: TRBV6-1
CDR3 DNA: TGTGCCAGCAGCACCCCCTTGGGTGCAGGGGAAGCGGATGGCTACACCTTC
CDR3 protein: CASSTPLGAGEADGYTF

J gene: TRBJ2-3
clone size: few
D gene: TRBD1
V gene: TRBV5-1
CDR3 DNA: TGCGCCAGCAGCTTGGGGCAGGGGGCTAGCACAGATACGCAGTATTTT
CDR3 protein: CASSLGQGASTDTQYF

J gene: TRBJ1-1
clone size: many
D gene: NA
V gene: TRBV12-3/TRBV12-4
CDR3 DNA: TGTGCCAGCAGTTTCCCCCCTCAGGAAGCTTTCTTT
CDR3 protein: CASSFPPQEAFF

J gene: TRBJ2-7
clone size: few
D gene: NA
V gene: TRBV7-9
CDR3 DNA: TGTGCCAGCAGCGACACCAGGGTAGAACGGTCGAACTACGAGCAGTACTTC
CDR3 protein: CASSDTRVERSNYEQYF

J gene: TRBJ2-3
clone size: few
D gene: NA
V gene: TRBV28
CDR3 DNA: TGTGCCAGCAGTTCGGCTAGCGAGGTAGATACGCAGTATTTT
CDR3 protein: CASSSASEVDTQYF

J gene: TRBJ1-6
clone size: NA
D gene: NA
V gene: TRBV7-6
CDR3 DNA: TGTGCCAGCAGTCTAAGGGCCTCCAACTATAATTCACCCCTCCACTTT
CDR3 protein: CASSLRASNYNSPLHF

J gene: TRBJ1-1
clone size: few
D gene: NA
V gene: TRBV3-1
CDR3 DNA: TGTGCCAGCAGCCAGGCCTCACTGAACACTGAAGCTTTCTTT
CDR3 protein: CASSQASLNTEAFF

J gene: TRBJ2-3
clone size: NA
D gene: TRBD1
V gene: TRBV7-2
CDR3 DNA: TGTGCCAGCAGCTTTGACAGGGTTAAAGATACGCAGTATTTT
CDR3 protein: CASSFDRVKDTQYF

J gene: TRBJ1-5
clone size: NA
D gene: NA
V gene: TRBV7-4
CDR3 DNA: TGTGCCGTCAGGGCTGTCAGTTGTGGCAATCAGCCCCAGCATTTT
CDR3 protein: CAVRAVSCGNQPQHF